These 32 T cell receptor beta chains originate from one sample sequenced in a study of cytomegalovirus exposure and HLA in healthy donors. It was with 60 Vbeta and 13 Jbeta primers that the PCR ran. Clones were sequenced by immunoSEQ multiplex PCR, and TCRdb holds only the in-frame ones, with some missing. The sample has approximately 100,000 clones, 50% to 75% seen once; the top ten hold 3.9%. The specimen sequenced was PBMCs. These receptors all stem from a man aged 25 to 45 in good health and CMV-seronegative.

The chain combines TRBV30 with TRBJ1-1; D might be TRBD1 (5 bases). The CDR3 has 13 amino acids. Germline values: CDR1 GTSNPN, CDR2 SVGIG (reference sequence). The V end was cut by 3 bases, the J end by 2 bases, with 10 bases between. The CDR3 DNA is TGTGCCTGGAGCCGGGACTATAACACTGAAGCTTTCTTT. Its translation is CAWSRDYNTEAFF.

The count of this clone is one. The chain has TRBV4-3 and TRBJ2-3, with 11 bases identical to TRBD2. The V and J ends lost 6 bases and 1 base, in that order; junction bases with no gene match: 12. The CDR3 contains 18 residues. Germline V lookup: CDR1 LGHNA, CDR2 YSLEER. In DNA form, the CDR3 reads TGCGCCAGCAGTCCAAATCTAGGACTAGCGGGTGGCACAGATACGCAGTATTTT. Its translation is CASSPNLGLAGGTDTQYF.

This chain joins TRBV6-5 and TRBJ2-5; 9 nucleotides align to TRBD1. TRBJ2-7 matches the DNA end more closely, so the J call is doubtful. The CDR3 loop spans 15 amino acids. Germline CDR1 is MNHEY and CDR2 is SVGAGI. The CDR3 is CASRRDRDAAYEQYF. The CDR3 DNA follows: TGTGCCAGCAGACGGGACAGGGACGCCGCCTACGAGCAGTACTTC.

The rearrangement joins TRBV9 to TRBJ2-3, with D possibly matching TRBD1 (5 bases). This CDR3 is 14 amino acids long. Germline CDR1 SGDLS, CDR2 YYNGEE. The V end was cut by 2 bases, the J end by 12 bases, with 19 bases between. The CDR3 nucleotides read TGTGCCAGCAGCGTGCTCTCAGGGCTAGGCGACCAGTATTTT. Protein sequence: CASSVLSGLGDQYF.

In its sample, this clone was seen a few times. This chain joins TRBV5-1 and TRBJ2-3; D might be TRBD2 (5 bases). With 0 bases removed from V and 3 bases from J, the gap between germline ends came to 8 bases. The CDR3 is 14 residues long. Germline CDR1 and CDR2: SGHRS and YFSETQ. CDR3 loop: CASSLVRATDTQYF. CDR3 DNA sequence: TGCGCCAGCAGCTTGGTGAGGGCGACAGATACGCAGTATTTT. Together with reference TRBV5-1 and TRBJ2-3, the CDR3 gives the full variable domain: KAGVTQTPRYLIKTRGQQVTLSCSPISGHRSVSWYQQTPGQGLQFLFEYFSETQRNKGNFPGRFSGRQFSNSRSEMNVSTLELGDSALYLCASSLVRATDTQYFGPGTRLTVL.

V and J are TRBV7-3 and TRBJ2-1; D gene ambiguous. Trimming took 2 bases from V and 6 from J, leaving 14 bases between them. The CDR3 consists of 15 residues. Germline V gives CDR1 SGHTA, CDR2 FQGTGA. The CDR3 DNA reads as TGTGCCAGCAGCTTATCCGAGGTTATCACCAATGAGCAGTTCTTC. It specifies CASSLSEVITNEQFF.

The rearrangement uses TRBV28 and TRBJ2-7; the D gene is possibly TRBD1 (6 bases). V lost 7 bases and J lost 2, with 9 bases in between. The germline gives CDR1 MDHEN, CDR2 SYDVKM. The CDR3 covers 12 residues. The CDR3 sequence: CASKDSPYEQYF. For the CDR3, the DNA is TGTGCCAGCAAGGACAGCCCCTACGAGCAGTACTTC.

The chain joins TRBV11-2 to TRBJ1-1, with D unresolved. V lost 0 bases to trimming and J lost 1 base, with 6 bases between them. Germline CDR1 is SGHAT and CDR2 is FQNNGV. The CDR3 runs 14 residues. The CDR3 protein is CASSLESRNTEAFF. The CDR3 DNA sequence: TGTGCCAGCAGCTTAGAGTCCAGGAACACTGAAGCTTTCTTT.

The chain recombines TRBV11-1 with TRBJ1-1, with D tentatively TRBD1 (6 bases). Germline assignment: CDR1 SGHAT and CDR2 FQDESV (reference sequence). V was pared by 6 bases and J by 3 bases, with 11 bases between. The CDR3 totals 13 residues. CDR3 in DNA: TGTGCCAGCAGGACCTCAGGGGACACTGAAGCTTTCTTT. Residues: CASRTSGDTEAFF.

This clone was seen a few times. Distinct nucleotide sequences in the sample also encode this CDR3. The J gene is TRBJ2-5, the V gene TRBV29-1, with 8 bases that match TRBD1. V shed 6 bases, J shed 3 bases, and the junction held 12 bases outside the gene matches. Germline CDR1 reads SQVTM; CDR2 reads ANQGSEA. CDR3 size: 15 residues. Here the CDR3 reads CSVHWGTGGEETQYF. The CDR3 DNA follows: TGCAGCGTCCACTGGGGGACAGGAGGGGAAGAGACCCAGTACTTC. Complete variable domain (other parts from reference TRBV29-1 and TRBJ2-5): SAVISQKPSRDICQRGTSLTIQCQVDSQVTMMFWYRQQPGQSLTLIATANQGSEATYESGFVIDKFPISRPNLTFSTLTVSNMSPEDSSIYLCSVHWGTGGEETQYFGPGTRLLVL.

The genes are TRBV21-1 and TRBJ1-5; the DNA was not compared with TRBD1, the D call given in the table. TRBV21-1 is flagged as a pseudogene. The CDR3 extends over 16 amino acids. The CDR3 DNA is TGTGCCAGCAGCAAAGGGGGCTCAGGGAGCAATCAGCCCCAGCATTTT. Residues: CASSKGGSGSNQPQHF.

This clone was found a few times. This chain uses TRBV6-4 with TRBJ2-3; D is perhaps TRBD1 (5 bases). V gave up 3 bases and J gave up 4 bases, with 14 bases separating them. This CDR3 has 15 amino acids. Germline CDR1 MRHNA, CDR2 SNTAGT. CDR3 in DNA: TGTGCCAGCAGTGAGGGGCGCGCCTCTTCAGATACGCAGTATTTT. Translation: CASSEGRASSDTQYF.

The chain joins TRBV5-1 to TRBJ2-7, with TRBD2 matching over 9 bases. The germline CDR1 and CDR2 sequences are SGHRS and YFSETQ. There are 17 residues in the CDR3. V dropped 0 bases and J dropped 2; count of bases not matched to a gene: 9. The CDR3 DNA reads as TGCGCCAGCAGCTTGGCTATTCAGGCGGGAGGGCCCTACGAGCAGTACTTC. Translation gives CASSLAIQAGGPYEQYF.

V usage is TRBV5-6 and J usage is TRBJ2-2, with 7 bases matching TRBD1. Trimming removed 2 bases from V and 6 bases from J; junction bases left unmatched: 10. The germline gives CDR1 SGHDT, CDR2 YYEEEE. The CDR3 is 16 residues long. The DNA of the CDR3 is TGTGCCAGCAGCTTAACAGGGGTCCGCCCGGCCGGGGAGCTGTTTTTT. As protein: CASSLTGVRPAGELFF.

The chain carries TRBV30 and TRBJ2-1, with D possibly TRBD2 on 6 matching bases. The CDR3 sequence is 13 residues long. Trimming removed 8 bases from V and 8 bases from J, with 19 bases in between. CDR1 is GTSNPN and CDR2 is SVGIG in the germline V gene (reference sequence). The CDR3 spells CASPGLTSDEQFF. Written as DNA, the CDR3 is TGTGCCAGTCCGGGACTGACTTCGGATGAGCAGTTCTTC.

V gene TRBV19 combines with J gene TRBJ2-7, with D perhaps matching TRBD2 (7 bases). Germline assignment: CDR1 LNHDA and CDR2 SQIVND (reference sequence). The CDR3 extends over 15 amino acids. The V gene lost 0 bases and the J gene lost 2 bases, with 11 bases spanning the gap. The CDR3, as DNA: TGTGCCAGTAGTATAGATGGGGGGGCGACCTACGAGCAGTACTTC. Protein sequence: CASSIDGGATYEQYF. The variable domain in full, with the rest retrieved from reference TRBV19 and TRBJ2-7, is DGGITQSPKYLFRKEGQNVTLSCEQNLNHDAMYWYRQDPGQGLRLIYYSQIVNDFQKGDIAEGYSVSREKKESFPLTVTSAQKNPTAFYLCASSIDGGATYEQYFGPGTRLTVT.

The chain joins TRBV6-5 to TRBJ1-6, with D possibly TRBD1 on 5 matching bases. The CDR3 is 14 residues long. V lost 5 bases, J lost 10 bases, and 15 bases lay in between. The germline V gene encodes CDR1 MNHEY and CDR2 SVGAGI. The CDR3 sequence is CASSPSGVRSPLHF. The CDR3 DNA sequence: TGTGCCAGCAGTCCGTCGGGGGTTCGCTCACCCCTCCACTTT.

V is TRBV6-1 and J is TRBJ2-1; 8 bases agree with TRBD2. CDR1 and CDR2 from the germline V gene are MNHNS and SASEGT. V trimming: 10 bases; J trimming: 3 bases; junction bases outside the gene matches: 5. This CDR3 comprises 13 residues. The CDR3 DNA reads as TGTGCCACCGGGAGGGCCTACTACAATGAGCAGTTCTTC. Its protein is CATGRAYYNEQFF.

V usage is TRBV27 and J usage is TRBJ2-7; 10 bases line up with TRBD1. V dropped 6 bases and J dropped 4; count of bases not matched to a gene: 6. The CDR3 extends over 14 amino acids. From germline, CDR1 is MNHEY and CDR2 SMNVEV (reference sequence). The CDR3 DNA follows: TGTGCCAGCAGAATAGACAGGGGGCCGTACGAGCAGTACTTC. Protein sequence: CASRIDRGPYEQYF.

This clone occurred once. The chain links TRBV18 to TRBJ2-7; 7 bases fit TRBD1. Trimming cost V 5 bases and J 7 bases; bases outside gene matches: 11. This CDR3 has 14 residues. The germline V gene has CDR1 KGHSH and CDR2 LQKENI. The DNA of the CDR3 is TGTGCCAGCTCAGCGGACAGGCGCGGAAATGAGCAGTACTTC. Its translation is CASSADRRGNEQYF.

This chain connects TRBV18 to TRBJ2-2; possibly TRBD1 for D (6 bases). Germline V gene data show CDR1 as KGHSH and CDR2 as LQKENI. CDR3 length: 14 residues. Trimming stripped 5 bases from V and 1 base from J, with 8 bases between. DNA for the CDR3: TGTGCCAGCTCAAAGGGACAGAACACCGGGGAGCTGTTTTTT. It specifies CASSKGQNTGELFF.

This chain links TRBV15 with TRBJ2-5, with D unclear. CDR1 LNHNV and CDR2 YYDKDF come from the germline V gene (reference sequence). The CDR3 contains 15 residues. Between the trimmed V and J ends, which lost 3 bases and 2 bases, there was a span of 13 bases. The CDR3 here is CATSRERGRQETQYF. The DNA for the CDR3 is TGTGCCACCAGCAGGGAGCGAGGTCGTCAAGAGACCCAGTACTTC.

The chain has TRBV9 and TRBJ2-2, with 9 nucleotides matching TRBD1. J lost 2 bases, V lost 3 bases, and 2 bases had no gene match. CDR1 SGDLS and CDR2 YYNGEE come from the germline V gene. CDR3 length: 15 residues. CDR3 nucleotides: TGTGCCAGCAGCGAGACAGGGGGAAACACCGGGGAGCTGTTTTTT. Encoded protein: CASSETGGNTGELFF.

This rearrangement joins TRBV2 to TRBJ1-4; D gene uncertain. The CDR3 extends over 14 amino acids. The germline V gene encodes CDR1 SNHLY and CDR2 FYNNEI. V gave up 5 bases and J gave up 0 bases, with 7 bases separating them. CDR3 sequence (DNA): TGTGCCAGCAGTTCCAGCGCAACTAATGAAAAACTGTTTTTT. This codes for CASSSSATNEKLFF.

The chain joins TRBV15 to TRBJ2-1, with a possible D match to TRBD1 (5 bases). This CDR3 has 10 amino acids. The V gene's germline CDR1 is LNHNV and CDR2 YYDKDF (reference sequence). Between the trimmed V and J ends, which lost 7 bases and 12 bases, there was a span of 10 bases. Here the CDR3 DNA reads TGTGCCACCAATGGGGCAACGCAGTTCTTC. It is translated as CATNGATQFF.

The V call is TRBV12-5, the J call TRBJ1-2; TRBD1 matches at 7 bases. Trimming took 7 bases from V and 9 from J; bases not matched to a gene: 8. Per the germline V gene, CDR1 is LGHNT and CDR2 is FRNRAP. The CDR3 spans 12 residues. The CDR3 protein is CASAWDSVRYTF. The CDR3 DNA is TGTGCTAGTGCCTGGGACAGTGTTCGCTACACCTTC.

This clone was seen only a few times. The chain links TRBV7-3 to TRBJ1-3; D is uncertain. V lost 1 base and J 2 bases, leaving 9 bases between the germline ends. Germline V gene sequence: CDR1 SGHTA, CDR2 FQGTGA. The CDR3 runs to 15 residues. CDR3 bases: TGTGCCAGCAGCTTAAGCTCTACGCCTGGAAACACCATATATTTT. Residues: CASSLSSTPGNTIYF. Full variable domain (rest looked up from reference TRBV7-3 and TRBJ1-3): GAGVSQTPSNKVTEKGKYVELRCDPISGHTALYWYRQSLGQGPEFLIYFQGTGAADDSGLPNDRFFAVRPEGSVSTLKIQRTERGDSAVYLCASSLSSTPGNTIYFGEGSWLTVV.

This clone was found a few times. The chain couples TRBV7-2 to TRBJ2-2; 12 positions agree with TRBD2. V was pared by 5 bases and J by 3 bases, with 4 bases of the junction left unmatched. CDR3 length: 16 residues. The germline V gene has CDR1 SGHTA and CDR2 FQGNSA. In DNA, the CDR3 is TGTGCCAGCAGCCGCACTAGCGGGGGGTACACCGGGGAGCTGTTTTTT. It encodes CASSRTSGGYTGELFF.

The rearrangement joins TRBV28 to TRBJ2-5, with TRBD1 matching over 11 bases. V shed 5 bases, J shed 5 bases, and the junction held 10 bases outside the gene matches. This CDR3 spans 16 amino acids. Germline loops: CDR1 MDHEN, CDR2 SYDVKM. The CDR3: CASSQAWTGGMETQYF. The CDR3 nucleotides are TGTGCCAGCAGTCAAGCCTGGACAGGGGGCATGGAGACCCAGTACTTC.

The DNA of the CDR3 is TGTGCCAGCAATACCGGGACAGGGGACATTCAGTACTTC. The encoded protein is CASNTGTGDIQYF. The V and J genes are TRBV27 and TRBJ2-4, with 10 bases matching TRBD1. Trimming took 7 bases from V and 8 from J; bases not matched to a gene: 5. Germline CDR1 MNHEY, CDR2 SMNVEV (reference sequence). The CDR3 loop spans 13 amino acids.

Concerning this clone: At one end the junction does not follow the germline gene, possibly because of a read error. This rearrangement joins TRBV28 to TRBJ2-3, with 9 bases lining up with TRBD2. This CDR3 has 12 amino acids. The V gene's germline CDR1 is MDHEN and CDR2 SYDVKM. The CDR3 region is CASSLKGLAPHF. CDR3 in DNA: TGTGCCAGCAGTTTAAAGGGACTAGCTCCCCATTTT.

This chain uses TRBV7-8 with TRBJ1-2; 10 nucleotides match TRBD1. The germline CDR1 and CDR2 sequences are SGHVS and FQNEAQ. V gave up 1 base and J gave up 4 bases; unmatched junction bases: 6. The CDR3 extends over 16 amino acids. CDR3 region: CASSLDGTGAFYGYTF. The CDR3 bases are TGTGCCAGCAGCTTAGATGGGACAGGGGCTTTCTATGGCTACACCTTC.